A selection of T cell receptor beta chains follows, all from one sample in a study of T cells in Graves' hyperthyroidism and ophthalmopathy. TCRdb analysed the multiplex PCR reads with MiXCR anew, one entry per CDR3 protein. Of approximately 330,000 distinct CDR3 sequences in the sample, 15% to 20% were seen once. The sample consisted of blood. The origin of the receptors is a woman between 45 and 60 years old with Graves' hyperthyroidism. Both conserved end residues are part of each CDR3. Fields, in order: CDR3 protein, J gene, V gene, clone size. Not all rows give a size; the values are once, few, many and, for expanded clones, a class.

CASSYQANTEAFF	TRBJ1-1	TRBV6-1	many
CASSSWSSGGTYNEQFF	TRBJ2-1	TRBV6-2/TRBV6-3	many
CASSADYDSLETQYF	TRBJ2-5	TRBV9	few
CASSYIGPGGDEQYF	TRBJ2-7	TRBV6-5	few
CASSNTGTGKYF	TRBJ2-5	TRBV11-2	.
CASSRNRDYYNEQFF	TRBJ2-1	TRBV5-1	few
CASSIGGGSNQPQHF	TRBJ1-5	TRBV19	.
CASSSQQARDSPLHF	TRBJ1-6	TRBV7-9	many
CSAGQGDQPQHF	TRBJ1-5	TRBV20-1	few
CASRISGAAKNIQYF	TRBJ2-4	TRBV3-1	many
CASSPSASGRNEQFF	TRBJ2-1	TRBV9	.
CATSRGPGLAVGGVGELFF	TRBJ2-2	TRBV15	.
CASSIGVGEFTEAFF	TRBJ1-1	TRBV19	.
CASSWTDKNIQYF	TRBJ2-4	TRBV12-3/TRBV12-4	.
CASSPGLEIDTQYF	TRBJ2-3	TRBV7-2	many
CAWSVLAGDEQFF	TRBJ2-1	TRBV30	few
CASSLPPGLGFEQFF	TRBJ2-1	TRBV7-2	many
CASSESRDRAYEQFF	TRBJ2-1	TRBV10-1	many
CAWSPLWRDNTGELFF	TRBJ2-2	TRBV30	.
CASRLSGGAEETQYF	TRBJ2-5	TRBV3-1	many
CASSYGVGNTIYF	TRBJ1-3	TRBV6-5	few
CSARATNEKLFF	TRBJ1-4	TRBV20-1	many
CASRKLDDRAEETQYF	TRBJ2-5	TRBV2	few
CAWTGGVTDTQYF	TRBJ2-3	TRBV30	many
CASRMTLGDYGYTF	TRBJ1-2	TRBV6-4	.
CASSRWQLTGTYNEQFF	TRBJ2-1	TRBV14	.
CASSSPGDWAETQYF	TRBJ2-5	TRBV5-1	few
CSARDLSGELFF	TRBJ2-2	TRBV20-1	few
CASSATSGAYNEQFF	TRBJ2-1	TRBV19	few
CASCLDAGARETQYF	TRBJ2-5	TRBV5-1	.
CASSTTTSGWETQYF	TRBJ2-5	TRBV27	few
CASSQDIAAYSGNTIYF	TRBJ1-3	TRBV4-1	few
CAGSLSRLGANNEQFF	TRBJ2-1	TRBV7-8	.
CASSYVGQDGSPLHF	TRBJ1-6	TRBV6-5	few
CASSQVPDSEQFF	TRBJ2-1	TRBV14	few
CASRKTGGEQYF	TRBJ2-7	TRBV6-1	many
CASSQGSGFGTEAFF	TRBJ1-1	TRBV3-1	many
CASSLARTGELFF	TRBJ2-2	TRBV28	.
CASSSTNQGSSGNTIYF	TRBJ1-3	TRBV7-9	many
CASSLKRVPNQNEQFF	TRBJ2-1	TRBV7-9	few
CASSIFGGPDNEQFF	TRBJ2-1	TRBV19	.
CASSAIPENSPLHF	TRBJ1-6	TRBV27	.
CASSWTTGEGEKLFF	TRBJ1-4	TRBV5-1	.
CSAREAPGGGLDTQYF	TRBJ2-3	TRBV20-1	.
CASSFAGRARREQFF	TRBJ2-1	TRBV28	many
CSVGSGRGETQYF	TRBJ2-5	TRBV29-1	many
CAISDPASGGETQYF	TRBJ2-5	TRBV10-3	.
CASSSRESTEAFF	TRBJ1-1	TRBV5-1	many
CASSPGLAGGMLFF	TRBJ2-1	TRBV5-1	.
CASSLNRVTDTQYF	TRBJ2-3	TRBV27	many
CASSPGTGESNTEAFF	TRBJ1-1	TRBV11-2	.